One and the same sample provided the 26 T cell receptor beta chains below, sequenced in a study of T cells expressing NK-cell markers. TCRdb reprocessed the 5' RACE reads and keeps a single row for each CDR3 protein, giving no DNA. The sample table includes some 460,000 distinct CDR3 sequences. The sequenced sample was blood T cells: a sorted CD56 or NKG2C T cell subset, CD4+ or CD8+ T cells, or bulk PBMC T cells (not recorded which). The receptors come from a woman aged 50 to 60 in good health.

The gene calls are TRBV3-1 and TRBJ2-1; TCRdb returns TRBD2, unconfirmable since there is no DNA. Germline-derived CDR1 and CDR2 are LGHDT and YNNKEL (reference sequence). The CDR3 has 18 residues. CDR3 sequence reads: CASSPSLGLAGGRIEQFF.

The chain couples TRBV6-6 to TRBJ1-4; TCRdb gives TRBD1 as the D gene, but with no DNA this cannot be confirmed. There are 14 residues in the CDR3. Germline lookup yields CDR1 MNHNY and CDR2 SVGAGI (reference sequence). Here the CDR3 reads CASKLDRGREKLFF.

This rearrangement joins TRBV12-3 or TRBV12-4 to TRBJ2-6. The CDR3 runs to 16 residues. The CDR3 spells CASSPSVGKGANVLTF.

The V gene is TRBV5-8, the J gene TRBJ1-4. Germline values: CDR1 SGHTS, CDR2 YDEGEE. The CDR3 runs to 16 residues. The CDR3: CASSQLWEGLTGKLFF. The entire variable domain, with the rest obtained from reference TRBV5-8 and TRBJ1-4, is as follows: EAGVTQSPTHLIKTRGQQATLRCSPISGHTSVYWYQQALGLGLQFLLWYDEGEERNRGNFPPRFSGRQFPNYSSELNVNALELEDSALYLCASSQLWEGLTGKLFFGSGTQLSVL.

The J gene is TRBJ2-3, the V gene TRBV7-8; TCRdb proposes TRBD2, but this gene call is untestable without DNA. The CDR3 extends over 18 amino acids. CDR1 is SGHVS, CDR2 FQNEAQ, per germline. This chain's CDR3 is CASSSLGRASGRTDTQYF.

The chain recombines TRBV10-3 with TRBJ2-1; no DNA is available, so the TRBD1 call from TCRdb remains unchecked. CDR1 and CDR2 from the germline V gene are ENHRY and SYGVKD. The CDR3 runs 15 residues. CDR3: CAISAGQGSYNEQFF.

The J gene is TRBJ2-3, the V gene TRBV4-1; absent DNA, TCRdb's TRBD1 call cannot be checked. The CDR3 contains 13 residues. In germline, CDR1 is MGHRA, CDR2 YSYEKL. The CDR3: CASSYRAEDTQYF.

The chain couples TRBV19 to TRBJ1-5; the TCRdb call, TRBD1, lacks DNA for checking. The CDR3 totals 15 residues. Germline CDR1 and CDR2: LNHDA and SQIVND (reference sequence). The CDR3 loop is CASSWTARSNQPQHF.

The chain is built from TRBV12-3 or TRBV12-4 and TRBJ2-2; TCRdb indicates TRBD1, and absent DNA this call remains unverified. The CDR3 spans 15 residues. CDR3 sequence reads: CASNPGVGSTGELFF.

V usage is TRBV20-1 and J usage is TRBJ2-2; TCRdb reports TRBD1, a call that lacks DNA to check it against. Germline values: CDR1 DFQATT, CDR2 SNEGSKA (reference sequence). The CDR3 covers 15 residues. The CDR3 here is CSARASGGAIGELFF.

This chain joins TRBV29-1 and TRBJ2-3; the TCRdb call, TRBD2, lacks DNA for checking. Germline values: CDR1 SQVTM, CDR2 ANQGSEA. The CDR3 length is 15 residues. The CDR3 region is CSVGLQAGDRDTQYF.

The V call is TRBV7-9, the J call TRBJ2-1; TCRdb's D call of TRBD2 is untestable without DNA. CDR3 length: 16 residues. CDR1 and CDR2 (germline): SEHNR, FQNEAQ (reference sequence). The CDR3 reads CASTQRGLGAYNEQFF.

V is TRBV12-5 and J is TRBJ2-1. CDR3 size: 11 residues. Germline V CDR1 and CDR2: LGHNT, FRNRAP. CDR3: CASGLDFPRFF.

This chain uses TRBV20-1 with TRBJ2-3. Germline V gene data show CDR1 as DFQATT and CDR2 as SNEGSKA (reference sequence). The CDR3 runs 16 residues. The CDR3 region is CSARDLAGWVTDTQYF.

The chain employs TRBV7-2 and TRBJ2-1; TCRdb's D call, TRBD2, is unchecked because there is no DNA. The V gene's germline CDR1 is SGHTA and CDR2 FQGNSA. The CDR3 sequence is 18 residues long. CDR3 sequence reads: CASSLVSTSGSYHNEQFF.

The V and J genes are TRBV5-1 and TRBJ2-7; TCRdb lists TRBD2, though no DNA is available to test this call. The CDR3 covers 14 residues. The V gene's germline CDR1 is SGHRS and CDR2 YFSETQ. CDR3 in amino acids: CASSFSGEVYEQYF.

The chain is built from TRBV6-1 and TRBJ2-3; TCRdb returns TRBD2, unconfirmable since there is no DNA. This CDR3 spans 15 amino acids. Germline loops: CDR1 MNHNS, CDR2 SASEGT. CDR3 residues: CASSEGLAAGGTQYF.

The rearrangement joins TRBV6-5 to TRBJ1-2; the TRBD1 assignment by TCRdb is unverifiable without DNA. CDR3 length equals 13 residues. CDR1 MNHEY and CDR2 SVGAGI come from the germline V gene. CDR3 in amino acids: CASSYYRGRGYTF.

This chain joins TRBV5-1 and TRBJ2-1; absent DNA, TCRdb's TRBD2 call cannot be checked. Germline V lookup: CDR1 SGHRS, CDR2 YFSETQ. The CDR3 covers 13 residues. The CDR3 sequence: CASSSGAGGEQFF.

The chain links TRBV7-8 to TRBJ2-3; the D gene TCRdb calls, TRBD2, cannot be checked with no DNA. CDR3 length: 17 residues. Germline V gene sequence: CDR1 SGHVS, CDR2 FQNEAQ. The CDR3 spells CASSLGIRGHPTDSEYF.

This chain links TRBV24-1 with TRBJ2-1; TCRdb names TRBD1, which stays unverified in the absence of DNA. From germline, CDR1 is KGHDR and CDR2 SFDVKD. The CDR3 has 17 amino acids. The CDR3 sequence: CATSGRGGLHSYNEQFF.

The chain uses TRBV6-1 and TRBJ2-4. The CDR3 extends over 17 amino acids. Germline V CDR1 and CDR2: MNHNS, SASEGT. The CDR3 is CASSERMSNVAKNIQYF.

The chain has TRBV2 and TRBJ2-5. The V gene's germline CDR1 is SNHLY and CDR2 FYNNEI. CDR3 length equals 12 residues. CDR3 in amino acids: CAKQSSTETQYF.

The J gene is TRBJ2-7, the V gene TRBV14; the TCRdb call, TRBD2, lacks DNA for checking. This CDR3 spans 13 amino acids. The germline V gene encodes CDR1 SGHDN and CDR2 FVKESK. The chain's CDR3 is CASSRTFSYEQYF.

The chain uses TRBV3-1 and TRBJ2-6. The CDR3 length is 15 residues. Looked up from germline, CDR1 is LGHDT and CDR2 is YNNKEL (reference sequence). The CDR3 region is CASSPLGTGANVLTF.

J is TRBJ2-1 and V is TRBV2; TCRdb indicates TRBD1, and absent DNA this call remains unverified. The CDR3 runs to 11 residues. CDR1 is SNHLY, CDR2 FYNNEI, per germline. The CDR3 loop reads CASRRQFEQFF.